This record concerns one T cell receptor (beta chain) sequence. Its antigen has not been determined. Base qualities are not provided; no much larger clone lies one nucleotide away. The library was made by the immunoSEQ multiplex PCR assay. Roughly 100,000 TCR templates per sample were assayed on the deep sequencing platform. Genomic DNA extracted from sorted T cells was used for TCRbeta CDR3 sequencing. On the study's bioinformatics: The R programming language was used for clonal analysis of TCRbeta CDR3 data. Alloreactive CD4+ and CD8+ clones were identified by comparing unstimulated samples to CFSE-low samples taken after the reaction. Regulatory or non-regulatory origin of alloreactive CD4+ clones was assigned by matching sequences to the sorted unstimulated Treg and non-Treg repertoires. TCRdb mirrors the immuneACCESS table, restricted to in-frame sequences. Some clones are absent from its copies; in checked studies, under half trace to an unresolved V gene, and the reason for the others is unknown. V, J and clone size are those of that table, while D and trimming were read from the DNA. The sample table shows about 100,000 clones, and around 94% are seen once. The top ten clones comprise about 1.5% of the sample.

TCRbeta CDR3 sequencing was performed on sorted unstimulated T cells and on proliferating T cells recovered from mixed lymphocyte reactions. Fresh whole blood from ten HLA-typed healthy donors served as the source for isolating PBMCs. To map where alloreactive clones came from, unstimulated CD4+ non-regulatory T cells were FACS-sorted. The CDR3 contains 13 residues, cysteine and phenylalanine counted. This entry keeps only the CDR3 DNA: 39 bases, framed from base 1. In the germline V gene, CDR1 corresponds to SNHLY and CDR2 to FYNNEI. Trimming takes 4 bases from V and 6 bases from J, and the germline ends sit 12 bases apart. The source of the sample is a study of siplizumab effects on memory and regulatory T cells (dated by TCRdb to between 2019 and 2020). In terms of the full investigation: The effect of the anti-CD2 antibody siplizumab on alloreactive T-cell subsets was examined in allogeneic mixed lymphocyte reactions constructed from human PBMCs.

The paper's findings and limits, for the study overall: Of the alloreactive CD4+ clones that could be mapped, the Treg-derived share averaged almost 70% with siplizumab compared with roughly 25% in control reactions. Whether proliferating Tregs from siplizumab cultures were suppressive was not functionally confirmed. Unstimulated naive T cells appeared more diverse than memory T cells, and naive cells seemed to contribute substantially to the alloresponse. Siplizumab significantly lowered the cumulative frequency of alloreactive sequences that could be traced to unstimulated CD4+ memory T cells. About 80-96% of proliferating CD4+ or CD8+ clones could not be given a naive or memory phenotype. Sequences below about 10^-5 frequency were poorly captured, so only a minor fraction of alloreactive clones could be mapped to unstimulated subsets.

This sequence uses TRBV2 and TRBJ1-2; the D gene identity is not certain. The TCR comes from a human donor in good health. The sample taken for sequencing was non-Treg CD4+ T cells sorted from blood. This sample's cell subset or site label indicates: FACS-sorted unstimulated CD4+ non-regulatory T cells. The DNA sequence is TGTGCCAGCAGTGTACGTATAACGGATGGCTACACCTTC. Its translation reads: CASSVRITDGYTF.